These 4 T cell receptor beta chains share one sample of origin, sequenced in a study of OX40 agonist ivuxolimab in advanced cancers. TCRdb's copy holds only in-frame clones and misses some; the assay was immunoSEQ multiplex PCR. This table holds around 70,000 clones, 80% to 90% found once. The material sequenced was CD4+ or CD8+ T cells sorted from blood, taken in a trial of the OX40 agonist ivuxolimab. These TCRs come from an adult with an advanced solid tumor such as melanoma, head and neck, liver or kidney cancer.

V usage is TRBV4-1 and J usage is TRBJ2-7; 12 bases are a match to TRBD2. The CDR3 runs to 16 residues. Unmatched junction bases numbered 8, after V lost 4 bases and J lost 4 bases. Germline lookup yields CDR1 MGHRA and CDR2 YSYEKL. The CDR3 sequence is CASSPGLAGGLYEQYF. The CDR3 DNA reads TGCGCCAGCAGCCCCGGGCTAGCGGGGGGGCTATACGAGCAGTACTTC.

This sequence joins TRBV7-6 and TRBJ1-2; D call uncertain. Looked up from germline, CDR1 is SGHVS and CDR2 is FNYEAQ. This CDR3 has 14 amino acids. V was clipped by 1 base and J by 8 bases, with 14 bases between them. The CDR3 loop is CASSLDPAAGGYTF. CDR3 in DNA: TGTGCCAGCAGCTTAGACCCTGCAGCTGGCGGCTACACCTTC.

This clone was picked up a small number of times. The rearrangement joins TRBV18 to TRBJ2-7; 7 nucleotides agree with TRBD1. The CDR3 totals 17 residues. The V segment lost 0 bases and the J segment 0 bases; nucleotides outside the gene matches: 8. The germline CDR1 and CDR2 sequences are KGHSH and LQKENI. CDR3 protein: CASSPPGRAGGSYEQYF. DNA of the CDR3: TGTGCCAGCTCACCACCGGGACGAGCAGGGGGCTCCTACGAGCAGTACTTC.

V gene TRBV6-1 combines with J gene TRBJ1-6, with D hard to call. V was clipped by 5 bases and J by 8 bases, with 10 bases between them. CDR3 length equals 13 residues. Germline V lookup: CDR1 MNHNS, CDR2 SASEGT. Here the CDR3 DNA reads TGTGCCAGCAGTTATGGGGTGGATTCACCCCTCCACTTT. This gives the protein CASSYGVDSPLHF.